This section outlines one T cell receptor beta chain sequence together with its context. Germline CDR1 reads MNHEY; CDR2 reads SVGEGT. This CDR3 is built from 15 residues. V lost 2 bases and J 5 bases, leaving 15 bases between the germline ends. Hyperthyroidism cases were recent diagnoses of under 2 months' duration in people aged 18 to 65. The record originates from a study of Graves' ophthalmopathy and Graves' hyperthyroidism. The sequenced template was RNA, covering the TCR beta CDR3 region. RT-PCR with HTBI primers came first, then second-round multiplex PCR. MiXCR, applied by TCRdb to the multiplex PCR reads, yields one record per CDR3 protein. This sample has about 400,000 distinct CDR3 sequences, with approximately 21% found just once.

The source material was peripheral blood. This rearrangement joins TRBV6-2 or TRBV6-3 to TRBJ2-5; the D gene is possibly TRBD2 (6 bases). The receptor comes from a woman between 18 and 30 years old with stable Graves' hyperthyroidism. The CDR3 region is CASSYGTGGKETQYF. In nucleotides, the CDR3 is TGTGCCAGCAGTTACGGTACCGGGGGTAAGGAGACCCAGTACTTC.